The present T cell receptor beta chain was sequenced within a study of circulating and synovial CD4+ cells in juvenile arthritis. TCRdb keeps only in-frame clones here, not all; method: immunoSEQ multiplex PCR. In the table there are around 30,000 clones, roughly 96% of which are singletons. Study-wide results and limits: CPL and bulk CD4 samples differed at least tenfold in T cell genomes. Some such blood samples were as oligoclonal as synovium.

CDR1 and CDR2 (germline): SEHNR, FQNEAQ (reference sequence). Deletions cut 1 base from V and 5 bases from J, with 11 bases between. The CDR3 is 14 residues long. A note on this clone: Its target is unknown.

This sequence joins TRBV7-9 and TRBJ1-1; D call uncertain. The clonotype originates from a human donor with juvenile idiopathic arthritis. The sequenced sample consisted of CD4+ T cells from blood. The DNA for the CDR3 is TGTGCCAGCAGCTTAGATGGAGCGAGAACTGAAGCTTTCTTT. It specifies CASSLDGARTEAFF.